The source of this TCR beta chain is a study of blood T cell repertoires in COVID-19. The CDR3 consists of 12 residues. V was cut by 1 base and J by 8 bases, with 5 bases left in between. Authors' methods: Reference gene primer amplification gave estimated nucleated cell counts. The data were produced by immunoSEQ multiplex PCR, yet TCRdb's version contains in-frame clones alone and is incomplete. The V and J calls and the clone size are those of that table, but D and trimming were determined from the DNA. The sample lists around 300,000 clones; approximately 90% were seen once. The receptor comes from a woman in her late teens or twenties who had recovered from COVID-19. The specimen sequenced was PBMCs or T cells enriched from blood (not recorded which). This chain links TRBV12-3 or TRBV12-4 with TRBJ1-4; no clear D gene. Here the CDR3 DNA reads TGTGCCAGCAGTTTAGTTGAGGAAAAACTGTTTTTT. Its translation: CASSLVEEKLFF.